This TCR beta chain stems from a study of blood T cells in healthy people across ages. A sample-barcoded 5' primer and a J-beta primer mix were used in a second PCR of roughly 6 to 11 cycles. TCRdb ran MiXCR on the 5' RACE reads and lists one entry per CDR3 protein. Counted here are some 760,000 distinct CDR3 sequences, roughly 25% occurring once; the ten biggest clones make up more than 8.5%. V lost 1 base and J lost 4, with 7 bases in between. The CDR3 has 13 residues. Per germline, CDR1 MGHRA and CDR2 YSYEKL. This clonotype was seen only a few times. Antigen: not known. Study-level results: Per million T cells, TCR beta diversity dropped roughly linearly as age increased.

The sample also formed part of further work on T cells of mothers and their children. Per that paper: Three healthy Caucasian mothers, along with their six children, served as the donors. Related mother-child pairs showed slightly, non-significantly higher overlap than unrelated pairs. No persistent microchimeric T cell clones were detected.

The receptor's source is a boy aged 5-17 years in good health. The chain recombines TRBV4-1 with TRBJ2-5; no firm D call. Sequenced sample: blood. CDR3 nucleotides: TGCGCCAGCAGCCAAGGATATGGAGAGACCCAGTACTTC. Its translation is CASSQGYGETQYF.